Reported below is one T cell receptor (beta chain). Original processing methods: Estimates of nucleated cell counts were drawn from the amplification of reference gene primers. The method was immunoSEQ multiplex PCR; TCRdb's version includes in-frame clones alone and lacks a portion of them. D and trimming were read from the DNA, whereas the V and J calls and clone size are those reported in that table. The sample comprises about 310,000 clones, roughly 86% of which are singletons, and about 8.4% rests with the top ten. This specimen belongs to a study of blood T cell repertoires in COVID-19. On the study more broadly: Specimens from acute and convalescent COVID-19 originated in the United States, Italy and Spain. The analysed material was cDNA or gDNA that came from T cells, B-cell-depleted T cells, or PBMCs.

V dropped 5 bases and J dropped 8; count of bases not matched to a gene: 7. The CDR3 contains 14 residues. Germline CDR1 is MNHEY and CDR2 is SVGAGI. The sample consisted of PBMCs or T cells enriched from blood (not recorded which). This TCR was sampled from a woman between 25 and 40 years old who had recovered from COVID-19. The chain links TRBV6-5 to TRBJ2-1; 9 positions match TRBD2. The CDR3 spells CASSSSGSSDEQFF. The CDR3 DNA reads as TGTGCCAGCAGTAGTAGCGGGAGTTCTGATGAGCAGTTCTTC.